Below are 29 T cell receptor beta chains sequenced from a single sample in a study of metastatic and nonmetastatic thyroid tumors. Through MiXCR, TCRdb re-clonotyped the PCR reads. The repertoire holds some 28,000 clones, with about 3.7% as singletons. No patient had received any treatment before thyroid surgery. Sequencing input: blood. These receptors were taken from a male donor with papillary thyroid cancer or a benign thyroid nodule (not recorded which). Some clones in this sample may be carry-over from other donors' samples.

This clone was counted ten times or more. V gene TRBV5-1 combines with J gene TRBJ2-5; D might be TRBD1 (5 bases). The V and J ends lost 4 bases and 1 base respectively, with 11 bases between them. CDR3 length: 14 amino acids. In germline, CDR1 is SGHRS, CDR2 YFSETQ. The chain's CDR3 is CASSGGAIQETQYF. CDR3 nucleotides: TGCGCCAGCAGCGGTGGGGCGATCCAAGAGACCCAGTACTTC. The entire variable domain, with the rest obtained from reference TRBV5-1 and TRBJ2-5, is as follows: KAGVTQTPRYLIKTRGQQVTLSCSPISGHRSVSWYQQTPGQGLQFLFEYFSETQRNKGNFPGRFSGRQFSNSRSEMNVSTLELGDSALYLCASSGGAIQETQYFGPGTRLLVL.

This clone was recorded many times. The gene calls are TRBV11-2 and TRBJ1-6; TRBD1 aligns across 7 bases. Trimming cost V 4 bases and J 7 bases; bases outside gene matches: 7. The germline gives CDR1 SGHAT, CDR2 FQNNGV. The CDR3 runs to 15 residues. As DNA, the CDR3 is TGTGCCAGCAGCTCCGAACAGGGGAGGAATTCACCCCTCCACTTT. This codes for CASSSEQGRNSPLHF.

V usage is TRBV11-1 and J usage is TRBJ2-5; 11 bases are a match to TRBD2. V trimming: 4 bases; J trimming: 5 bases; junction bases outside the gene matches: 12. This CDR3 has 17 residues. Germline CDR1 is SGHAT and CDR2 is FQDESV (reference sequence). Written as DNA, the CDR3 is TGTGCCAGCAGCTCAGGGACGACTAGCGGGGAGGGGGAGACCCAGTACTTC. It is translated as CASSSGTTSGEGETQYF.

The table lists this clone with a few counts. The chain has TRBV9 and TRBJ2-2; 8 bases map to TRBD1. The V gene end was trimmed by 3 bases and the J gene end by 3 bases; junction bases not matched to a gene: 4. Germline CDR1 and CDR2: SGDLS and YYNGEE. This CDR3 is built from 15 residues. The CDR3 DNA reads as TGTGCCAGCAGCGAGACAGGGGCGGACACCGGGGAGCTGTTTTTT. It encodes CASSETGADTGELFF.

This clone showed up many times. The chain uses TRBV20-1 and TRBJ2-5; D not certain. Trimming cost V 5 bases and J 4 bases, with 8 bases left between them. Germline V gene sequence: CDR1 DFQATT, CDR2 SNEGSKA (reference sequence). This CDR3 is built from 11 residues. CDR3 bases: TGCAGTGCTCCCTGGCGAGAGACCCAGTACTTC. Protein product: CSAPWRETQYF.

There are a few counts of this clone. A read error may be the cause here, since a much bigger clone is one base away. V usage is TRBV20-1 and J usage is TRBJ2-1; D possibly corresponds to TRBD1 (5 bases). The CDR3 has 13 amino acids. The ends were cut back, 3 bases at V and 13 bases at J, with 19 bases in the middle. CDR1 and CDR2 from the germline V gene are DFQATT and SNEGSKA (reference sequence). The CDR3, as DNA: TGCAGTGCTAGTGAAGGGGTTGAAGAGACCCAGTTCTTC. Translating gives CSASEGVEETQFF.

The V call is TRBV20-1, the J call TRBJ2-1; 9 bases are a match to TRBD2. Germline CDR1 and CDR2: DFQATT and SNEGSKA (reference sequence). The CDR3 length is 15 residues. The V gene end was trimmed by 3 bases and the J gene end by 7 bases; junction bases not matched to a gene: 10. The CDR3 region has the DNA TGCAGTGCTAGGTCGGCGGGAGGGGGAAGGAATGAGCAGTTCTTC. The encoded protein is CSARSAGGGRNEQFF.

The chain couples TRBV12-3 or TRBV12-4 to TRBJ2-1; 8 bases are a match to TRBD2. This CDR3 has 15 amino acids. Unmatched junction bases numbered 14, after V lost 3 bases and J lost 13 bases. CDR3 loop: CASSFQREPRFYQFF. CDR3 bases: TGTGCCAGCAGTTTTCAGCGGGAGCCCCGCTTTTATCAGTTCTTC.

This clone was seen at least ten times. This chain connects TRBV15 to TRBJ2-1; D remains ambiguous. The germline V gene has CDR1 LNHNV and CDR2 YYDKDF (reference sequence). The CDR3 consists of 14 residues. Trimming shortened V by 5 bases and J by 0 bases, and 8 bases separated the two germline ends. CDR3 in amino acids: CATSAPDSYNEQFF. CDR3 coding DNA: TGTGCCACCAGCGCTCCTGACTCCTACAATGAGCAGTTCTTC. Looking up the rest from reference TRBV15 and TRBJ2-1 gives the full variable domain: DAMVIQNPRYQVTQFGKPVTLSCSQTLNHNVMYWYQQKSSQAPKLLFHYYDKDFNNEADTPDNFQSRRPNTSFCFLDIRSPGLGDTAMYLCATSAPDSYNEQFFGPGTRLTVL.

Many counts were recorded for this clone. The chain recombines TRBV7-8 with TRBJ2-2; D is perhaps TRBD2 (6 bases). Germline V gene sequence: CDR1 SGHVS, CDR2 FQNEAQ. The CDR3 runs to 16 residues. The V gene lost 5 bases and the J gene lost 0 bases, with 13 bases spanning the gap. The CDR3 loop is CASSPREKANTGELFF. In DNA, the CDR3 is TGTGCCAGCAGCCCTCGGGAGAAGGCGAACACCGGGGAGCTGTTTTTT.

The chain links TRBV27 to TRBJ1-1; tentative D call: TRBD1 (6 bases). CDR1 is MNHEY and CDR2 is SMNVEV in the germline V gene (reference sequence). There are 14 residues in the CDR3. The germline V and J ends were trimmed by 2 bases and 0 bases, with 7 bases remaining between them. The CDR3: CASSLTGMNTEAFF. CDR3 nucleotide sequence: TGTGCCAGCAGTTTAACAGGGATGAACACTGAAGCTTTCTTT.

This clone was seen at least ten times. V gene TRBV27 combines with J gene TRBJ2-2, with 13 bases that match TRBD2. The V segment lost 2 bases and the J segment 6 bases; nucleotides outside the gene matches: 6. The CDR3 extends over 17 amino acids. Germline V gene data show CDR1 as MNHEY and CDR2 as SMNVEV (reference sequence). The CDR3 DNA reads TGTGCCAGCAGTTTAAGACTAGCGGGAGGTCGAGCCGGGGAGCTGTTTTTT. Its translation: CASSLRLAGGRAGELFF.

This clone was counted at least ten times. Possible read error: a much larger clone is one base away. The same CDR3 arises from other DNA sequences in this sample as well. As DNA, the CDR3 is TGCAGTGCTAAACCTGGGACCTCCTACGAGCAGTACTTC. This translates into CSAKPGTSYEQYF. The gene calls are TRBV20-1 and TRBJ2-7; D may be TRBD1 or TRBD2 (5 bases each). Germline CDR1 and CDR2: DFQATT and SNEGSKA (reference sequence). V gave up 4 bases and J gave up 0 bases, with 10 bases separating them. The CDR3 totals 13 residues.

This clone is medium-sized by share. The chain carries TRBV2 and TRBJ2-7; 7 bases line up with TRBD1. The trim removed 6 bases at V and 0 bases at J, leaving 8 bases unmatched. The CDR3 spans 15 residues. Germline V gene sequence: CDR1 SNHLY, CDR2 FYNNEI. The CDR3 sequence is CASRIQGPRSYEQYF. The CDR3 region has the DNA TGTGCCAGCAGAATACAGGGGCCCCGCTCCTACGAGCAGTACTTC.

To note about this clone: One end of the junction does not line up with germline, which may come from a read error. The V gene is TRBV6-1, the J gene TRBJ2-7; TRBD2 agrees at 9 bases. The CDR3 has 15 residues. Germline CDR1 reads MNHNS; CDR2 reads SASEGT. CDR3: CASNEETSGYYEQYF. DNA for the CDR3: TGTGCCAGCAATGAAGAAACTAGCGGGTACTATGAGCAGTACTTC.

The rearrangement links TRBV30 to TRBJ1-2; D ambiguous. V shed 3 bases and J shed 6 bases, with 5 bases lying between them. CDR1 and CDR2 (germline): GTSNPN, SVGIG (reference sequence). This CDR3 region has 10 residues. The CDR3 region has the DNA TGTGCCTGGAGGGTGGATGGCTACACCTTC. Amino acids: CAWRVDGYTF. Full variable domain (outside the CDR3, taken from reference TRBV30 and TRBJ1-2): SQTIHQWPATLVQPVGSPLSLECTVEGTSNPNLYWYRQAAGRGLQLLFYSVGIGQISSEVPQNLSASRPQDRQFILSSKKLLLSDSGFYLCAWRVDGYTFGSGTRLTVV.

This clone qualifies as medium-sized (0.01 to 0.1%). The genes are TRBV27 and TRBJ2-1; weak D call: TRBD2 (6 bases). Trimming took 1 base from V and 0 from J, leaving 10 bases between them. The CDR3 totals 16 residues. Germline V gene data show CDR1 as MNHEY and CDR2 as SMNVEV (reference sequence). DNA of the CDR3: TGTGCCAGCAGTTTATTGCGGGGTAACTCCTACAATGAGCAGTTCTTC. Its protein is CASSLLRGNSYNEQFF.

The CDR3 loop is CASNFQRYSTHPQHF. Written as DNA, the CDR3 is TGTGCCAGCAATTTTCAGCGCTATAGCACTCACCCCCAGCATTTT. This rearrangement joins TRBV6-9 to TRBJ1-5; D is unresolved. Germline V CDR1 and CDR2: MNHGY, SVAAGI. Trimming shortened V by 7 bases and J by 10 bases, and 23 bases separated the two germline ends. This CDR3 comprises 15 residues.

This clone was seen at least ten times. The chain combines TRBV6-1 with TRBJ1-2; D gene uncertain. The CDR3 runs 14 residues. Germline CDR1 is MNHNS and CDR2 is SASEGT. Trimming left V 3 bases short and J 4 bases short, with 12 bases between. The CDR3 spells CASSDLDGTYGYTF. The DNA for the CDR3 is TGTGCCAGCAGTGACCTTGACGGAACCTATGGCTACACCTTC.

This clone is medium-sized by share. The chain joins TRBV28 to TRBJ2-7; 10 bases map to TRBD2. With 1 base clipped from V and 5 bases from J, the junction kept 8 bases outside the gene matches. Germline V gene lookup returns CDR1 MDHEN and CDR2 SYDVKM. This CDR3 spans 16 amino acids. CDR3 DNA sequence: TGTGCCAGCAGTTTATTAGCTAGCGGGAGTCGCGACGAGCAGTACTTC. It specifies CASSLLASGSRDEQYF.

The chain combines TRBV12-5 with TRBJ2-2, with 8 bases that match TRBD2. Trimming cost V 2 bases and J 1 base; bases outside gene matches: 6. CDR1 and CDR2 (germline): LGHNT, FRNRAP. The CDR3 runs 17 residues. The CDR3 region is CASGLTVTSVNTGELFF. DNA of the CDR3: TGTGCTAGTGGTTTGACCGTGACTAGCGTGAACACCGGGGAGCTGTTTTTT.

This clone was seen at least ten times. As DNA, the CDR3 is TGCGCCAGCAGCGCCGGGACTAGCGGGGGGAATGAGCAGTTCTTC. It is translated as CASSAGTSGGNEQFF. This chain uses TRBV5-1 with TRBJ2-1; 15 bases are a match to TRBD2. CDR1 is SGHRS, CDR2 YFSETQ, per germline. This CDR3 has 15 amino acids. Germline trimming cut 4 bases from V and 7 bases from J; bases unmatched to any gene: 3.

V gene TRBV6-1 combines with J gene TRBJ2-6; D could derive from TRBD1 or TRBD2 (6 bases each). This CDR3 is built from 16 residues. V lost 7 bases to trimming and J lost 0 bases, with 13 bases between them. The germline V gene has CDR1 MNHNS and CDR2 SASEGT. The CDR3 here is CASIGGTLSGANVLTF. The CDR3 bases are TGTGCCAGCATCGGAGGGACACTCTCTGGGGCCAACGTCCTGACTTTC.

This clone was seen only a few times. Germline is not matched at one junction end, which may reflect a read error. The CDR3 DNA reads TGTGCCAGCAGTTCAGGGATTTCACCCCTTCACTTT. Translating it yields CASSSGISPLHF. The V call is TRBV28, the J call TRBJ1-6, with a weak D call TRBD1 (5 bases). Germline CDR1 reads MDHEN; CDR2 reads SYDVKM. The CDR3 loop spans 12 amino acids.

This clone was seen many times. V usage is TRBV10-3 and J usage is TRBJ1-1; D uncertain. The CDR3 runs 14 residues. Per the germline V gene, CDR1 is ENHRY and CDR2 is SYGVKD. V was shortened by 0 bases and J by 2 bases, with 7 bases between the two germline ends. CDR3 loop: CAISESSFNTEAFF. In DNA, the CDR3 is TGTGCCATCAGTGAGTCGTCTTTTAACACTGAAGCTTTCTTT.

This clone appeared many times. The rearrangement joins TRBV20-1 to TRBJ1-2; D unresolved. The V end lost 5 bases, the J end lost 8 bases, and 9 bases lay between the germline ends. This CDR3 region has 10 residues. Looked up from germline, CDR1 is DFQATT and CDR2 is SNEGSKA (reference sequence). The DNA of the CDR3 is TGCAGTGCTGCCGTAGGGGGCTACACCTTC. This sequence encodes CSAAVGGYTF.

This clone came up many times. Other DNA sequences in this specimen translate into the identical CDR3. V usage is TRBV28 and J usage is TRBJ1-5; 10 nucleotides match TRBD1. The V gene end was trimmed by 6 bases and the J gene end by 5 bases; junction bases not matched to a gene: 10. The CDR3 totals 16 residues. CDR1 is MDHEN and CDR2 is SYDVKM in the germline V gene. CDR3 sequence: CASRTSGTGDHQPQHF. The CDR3 DNA reads as TGTGCCAGCAGAACTTCCGGGACAGGGGATCATCAGCCCCAGCATTTT.

This clone was detected only a few times. The rearrangement joins TRBV6-2 or TRBV6-3 to TRBJ2-2; D remains unclear. Trimming took 0 bases from V and 8 from J, leaving 7 bases between them. CDR1 is MNHEY, CDR2 SVGEGT, per germline. CDR3 length: 13 residues. The CDR3 spells CASSYSVLGELFF. Written as DNA, the CDR3 is TGTGCCAGCAGTTACTCGGTATTGGGGGAGCTGTTTTTT.

This clone was seen ten or more times. The junction differs from germline at one of its ends, possibly a read error. This chain links TRBV10-2 with TRBJ2-7; D is possibly TRBD2 (6 bases). This CDR3 is 14 amino acids long. Germline values: CDR1 WSHSY, CDR2 SAAADI. The CDR3 region is CASSGGFTGAPLDF. The CDR3 DNA reads TGCGCCAGCAGCGGTGGCTTCACGGGAGCCCCTCTCGACTTC.